The source of this T cell receptor (beta chain) is a study of blood T cell repertoires in COVID-19. Whole-study context: Acute and convalescent COVID-19 samples came from the United States, Italy and Spain.

Clones were sequenced by immunoSEQ multiplex PCR, and TCRdb holds only the in-frame ones, with some missing. In the table there are about 150,000 clones, approximately 81% of which are singletons. There are 11 residues in the CDR3. Trimming removed 3 bases from V and 16 bases from J; junction bases left unmatched: 4. Germline loops: CDR1 SNHLY, CDR2 FYNNEI. This chain connects TRBV2 to TRBJ1-4, with 8 bases fitting TRBD1. The TCR sequence derives from a man aged 18 to 30 with active or convalescent COVID-19. The specimen sequenced was peripheral blood. DNA for the CDR3: TGTGCCAGCAGTGATAAGGGACAGGAGTTTTTT. Translated: CASSDKGQEFF.